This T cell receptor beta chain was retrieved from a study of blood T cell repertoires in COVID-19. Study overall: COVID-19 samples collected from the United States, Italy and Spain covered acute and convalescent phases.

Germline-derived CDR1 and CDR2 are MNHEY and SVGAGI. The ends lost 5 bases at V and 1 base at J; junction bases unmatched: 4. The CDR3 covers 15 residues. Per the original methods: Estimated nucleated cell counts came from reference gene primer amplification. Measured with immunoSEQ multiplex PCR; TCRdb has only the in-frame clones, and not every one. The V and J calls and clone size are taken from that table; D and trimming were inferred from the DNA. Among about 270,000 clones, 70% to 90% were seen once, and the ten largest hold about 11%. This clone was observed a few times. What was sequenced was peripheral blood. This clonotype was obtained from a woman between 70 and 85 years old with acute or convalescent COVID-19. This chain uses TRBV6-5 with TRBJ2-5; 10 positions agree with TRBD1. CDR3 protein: CASSTGTGAQETQYF. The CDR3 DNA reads TGTGCCAGCAGTACCGGGACAGGGGCCCAAGAGACCCAGTACTTC.